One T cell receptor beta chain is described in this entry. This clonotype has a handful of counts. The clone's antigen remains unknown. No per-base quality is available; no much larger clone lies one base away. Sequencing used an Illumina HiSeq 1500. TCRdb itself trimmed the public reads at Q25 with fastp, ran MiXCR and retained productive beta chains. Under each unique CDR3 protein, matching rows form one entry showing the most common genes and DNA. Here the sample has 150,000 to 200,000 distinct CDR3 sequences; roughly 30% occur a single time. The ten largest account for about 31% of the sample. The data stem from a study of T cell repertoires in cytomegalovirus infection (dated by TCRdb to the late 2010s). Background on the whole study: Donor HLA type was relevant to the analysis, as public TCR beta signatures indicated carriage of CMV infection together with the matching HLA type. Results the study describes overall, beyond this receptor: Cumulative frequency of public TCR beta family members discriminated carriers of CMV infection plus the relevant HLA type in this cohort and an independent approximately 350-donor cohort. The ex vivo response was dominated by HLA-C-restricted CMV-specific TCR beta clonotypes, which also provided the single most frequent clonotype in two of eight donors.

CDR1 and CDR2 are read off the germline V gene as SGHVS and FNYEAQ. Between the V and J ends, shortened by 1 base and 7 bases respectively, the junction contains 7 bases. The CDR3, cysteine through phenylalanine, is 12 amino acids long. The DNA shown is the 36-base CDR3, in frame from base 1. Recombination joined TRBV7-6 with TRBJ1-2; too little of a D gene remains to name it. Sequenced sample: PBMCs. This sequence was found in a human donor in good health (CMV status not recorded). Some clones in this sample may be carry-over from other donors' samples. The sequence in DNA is TGTGCCAGCAGCTTAGACGAAGGTGGCTACACCTTC. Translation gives CASSLDEGGYTF.